This T cell receptor beta chain was identified during a study of T-cell reconstitution after alpha-beta-depleted transplantation in children. The CDR3 is 15 residues long. Germline lookup yields CDR1 SQVTM and CDR2 ANQGSEA. Trimming shortened V by 3 bases and J by 5 bases, and 17 bases separated the two germline ends. During its preparation, the TCRbeta library received unique molecular identifiers. One entry per CDR3 protein results from TCRdb running MiXCR on the PCR reads. This repertoire shows around 530,000 distinct CDR3 sequences, 30% to 35% found once; its top ten account for approximately 2.3%. This clonotype came up a few times.

The sequencing here drew on PBMCs from the stem cell graft donor, taken from the stem cell graft. V usage is TRBV29-1 and J usage is TRBJ2-1, with D perhaps matching TRBD1 (5 bases). The clonotype comes from a human donor who donated a stem cell graft to a child with aplastic anemia. In DNA form, the CDR3 reads TGCAGCGTTGACCAAAGGGGAATCAGCGACAATGAGCAGTTCTTC. Translating gives CSVDQRGISDNEQFF.